Below, one TCR beta chain is given with its context. Its antigen is undetermined. This entry comes from a study of regulatory T cells in long-lasting Graves disease. Study-level background: Newly diagnosed Graves' patients took antithyroid drugs under 3 months.

Sample time point: newly diagnosed GD, antithyroid drugs for less than 3 months. Scientists built the TCR library using RNA that was extracted from PBMCs. Doctors identified Graves' disease using the American Thyroid Association guidelines. CDR3 regions were amplified by Arm-PCR using iRepertoire HTBI primers to build TCR beta libraries. TCRdb passed the multiplex PCR reads through MiXCR, listing each CDR3 protein once. The sample holds a few hundred thousand distinct CDR3 sequences, approximately 12% seen once. Findings of the study overall: Among persistent patients, a larger number of public clonotypes were shared (around 3,000) than among newly diagnosed patients (under 1,000).

These data were also reused for a study on T cells in Graves' hyperthyroidism and ophthalmopathy.

The source is a man younger than 45 with Graves disease. The starting material was peripheral blood mononuclear cells (PBMCs), obtained at new diagnosis, from a patient treated with antithyroid drugs.

The CDR3 nucleotides read TGTGCCAGCAGTTACTCGAGACTGACCGTCGTCTACGAGCAGTACTTC. Translated, it gives CASSYSRLTVVYEQYF. The rearrangement joins TRBV6-5 to TRBJ2-7; the D is unclear. V lost 0 bases and J lost 3, with 15 bases in between. Germline V CDR1 and CDR2: MNHEY, SVGAGI. This CDR3 contains 16 residues.